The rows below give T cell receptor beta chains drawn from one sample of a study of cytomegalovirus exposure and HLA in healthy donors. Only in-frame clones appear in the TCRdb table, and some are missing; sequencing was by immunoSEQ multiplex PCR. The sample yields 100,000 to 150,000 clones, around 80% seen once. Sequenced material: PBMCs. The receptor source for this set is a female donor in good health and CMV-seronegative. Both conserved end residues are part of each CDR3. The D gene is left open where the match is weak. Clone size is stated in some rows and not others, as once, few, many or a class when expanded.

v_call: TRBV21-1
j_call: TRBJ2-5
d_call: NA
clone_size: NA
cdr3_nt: TGTGCCAGCAGCACGCCGACAGTCCAAGAGACCCAGTACTTC
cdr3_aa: CASSTPTVQETQYF

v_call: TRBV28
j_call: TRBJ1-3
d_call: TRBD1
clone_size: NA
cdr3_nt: TGTGCCAGCAGTTTACCCGGACAGGGGAGTGGAAACACCATATATTTT
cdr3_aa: CASSLPGQGSGNTIYF

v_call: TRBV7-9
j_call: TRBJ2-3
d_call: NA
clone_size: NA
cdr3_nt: TGTGCCAGCAGCCCCCGGGGAGGTCCGGGCACAGATACGCAGTATTTT
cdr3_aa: CASSPRGGPGTDTQYF

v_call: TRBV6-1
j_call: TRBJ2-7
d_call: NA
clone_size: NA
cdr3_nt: TGTGCCAGCAGTGAGACGGAGGGTTCCTACGAGCAGTACTTC
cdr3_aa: CASSETEGSYEQYF

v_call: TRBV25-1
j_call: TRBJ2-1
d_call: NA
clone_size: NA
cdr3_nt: TGTGCCAGCAGTGGACTGGAGGAGGATCTCGATGAGCAGTTCTTC
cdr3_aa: CASSGLEEDLDEQFF

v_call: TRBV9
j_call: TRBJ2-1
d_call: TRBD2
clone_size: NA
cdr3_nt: TGTGCCAGCAGCGGAAATAGCGGGGGGCCAGGAGAGCAGTTCTTC
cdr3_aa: CASSGNSGGPGEQFF

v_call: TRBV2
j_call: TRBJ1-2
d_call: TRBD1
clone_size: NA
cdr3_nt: TGTGCCAGCACCGGGACAGGGGGATATGGCTACACCTTC
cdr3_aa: CASTGTGGYGYTF

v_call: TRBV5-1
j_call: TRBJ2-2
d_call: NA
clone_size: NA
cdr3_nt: TGCGCCAGCAGCTCAACAGGCTCTACCGGGGAGCTGTTTTTT
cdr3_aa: CASSSTGSTGELFF

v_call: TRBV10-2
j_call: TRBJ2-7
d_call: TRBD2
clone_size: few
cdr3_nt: TGCGCCAGCAGGGGGGATTTAGCGGGGACCTACGAGCAGTACTTC
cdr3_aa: CASRGDLAGTYEQYF

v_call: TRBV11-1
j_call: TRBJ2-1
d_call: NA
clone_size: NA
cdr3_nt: TGTGCCAGCAGCTTTACCGGGTGGGGGGGCGGTAAAACCTACAATGAGCAGTTCTTC
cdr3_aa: CASSFTGWGGGKTYNEQFF

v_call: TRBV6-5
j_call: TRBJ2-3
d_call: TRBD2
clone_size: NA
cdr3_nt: TGTGCCAGCAGTTACTCGACTAGCGGGAGGACAGATACGCAGTATTTT
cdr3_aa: CASSYSTSGRTDTQYF

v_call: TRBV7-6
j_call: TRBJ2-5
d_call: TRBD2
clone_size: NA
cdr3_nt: TGTGCCAGCAGCCGCGGACTAGCGGGTCCGGAGACCCAGTACTTC
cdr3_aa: CASSRGLAGPETQYF

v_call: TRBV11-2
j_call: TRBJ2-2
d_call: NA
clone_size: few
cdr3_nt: TGTGCCAGCAGCTTAATGGCAAGCACCGGGGAGCTGTTTTTT
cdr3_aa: CASSLMASTGELFF

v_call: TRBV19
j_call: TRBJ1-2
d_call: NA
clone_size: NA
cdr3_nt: TGTGCCAGTAATTATGCGGCAGGGGTTGGCTACACCTTC
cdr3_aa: CASNYAAGVGYTF